A few counts support the clone carrying this TCR beta chain. Via MiXCR, TCRdb re-called the 5' RACE reads, giving one row per CDR3 protein. The data hold roughly 150,000 distinct CDR3 sequences, with 14% observed a single time. The data originate from a study of T-cell memory formation after mild COVID-19. There are 15 residues in the CDR3. The germline gives CDR1 MNHNS, CDR2 SASEGT. The V end was cut by 4 bases, the J end by 5 bases, with 12 bases between. The receptor was isolated from an adult woman who had mild COVID-19 (a few samples of this study predate the infection). Cell type and time point are not known. This rearrangement joins TRBV6-1 to TRBJ1-6; D possibly corresponds to TRBD1 (5 bases). Sequencing input: PBMCs or a T cell subset sorted from them (not recorded which). This CDR3 is CASSAGVADNSPLHF. As DNA, the CDR3 is TGTGCCAGCAGTGCGGGGGTAGCGGATAATTCACCCCTCCACTTT.